Each of the 3 T cell receptor beta chains below was sequenced from the same sample in a study of long-term antiretroviral therapy in people with HIV. It was version v3.0 of the immunoSEQ assay that was run at survey level. TCRdb's copy holds only in-frame clones and misses some; the assay was immunoSEQ multiplex PCR. Of around 18,000 clones in the sample, less than 85% were seen once. The source was unsorted PBMCs, collected 0.5 years before starting antiretroviral therapy. The receptors come from a woman aged 50 to 60 with HIV.

This chain joins TRBV6-5 and TRBJ1-2; D remains unclear. Germline CDR1 is MNHEY and CDR2 is SVGAGI. This CDR3 has 14 residues. V was clipped by 5 bases and J by 8 bases, with 18 bases between them. The CDR3 sequence is CASSTGEARGGYTF. CDR3 DNA sequence: TGTGCCAGCAGTACCGGGGAAGCTCGCGGCGGCTACACCTTC.

The chain has TRBV29-1 and TRBJ1-4, with 10 bases aligning to TRBD1. V gave up 8 bases and J gave up 8 bases; unmatched junction bases: 5. The V gene's germline CDR1 is SQVTM and CDR2 ANQGSEA. The CDR3 has 12 amino acids. The CDR3 coding sequence is TGCAGCTTCGGACAGGGGGAAGAAAAACTGTTTTTT. Its protein is CSFGQGEEKLFF.

The V call is TRBV5-6, the J call TRBJ2-5; 9 bases are a match to TRBD2. Looked up from germline, CDR1 is SGHDT and CDR2 is YYEEEE. CDR3 length: 15 residues. Germline trimming cut 0 bases from V and 5 bases from J; bases unmatched to any gene: 5. The CDR3 DNA is TGTGCCAGCAGCTTGGTCCTAGCGGGGCGGGAGACCCAGTACTTC. Its translation: CASSLVLAGRETQYF.